This entry is about one TCR beta chain. Antigen: not known. This specimen belongs to a study of beta chain features in type 1 diabetes. General study results and limits: TCRB CDR3s were moderately but significantly shorter in Type 1 diabetes patients in all four CD4+ subsets. For patients, the naive, central memory and Treg TCRB repertoires appeared more alike than for healthy donors.

The study reverse transcribed the entire isolated RNA, so it sequenced expressed TCRB transcripts. The assay was immunoSEQ multiplex PCR, and TCRdb's table has in-frame clones only and misses some. The data hold nearly 700,000 clones, with over 10% observed a single time. Sequenced sample: naive CD4+ T cells from blood. This receptor was obtained from a man aged 18-30 years with type 1 diabetes.

The CDR3 protein is CASSHVNYGYTF. CDR3 sequence (DNA): TGTGCCAGCAGCCACGTGAACTATGGCTACACCTTC. The chain couples TRBV11-2 to TRBJ1-2; D call uncertain. Germline V gene lookup returns CDR1 SGHAT and CDR2 FQNNGV. V was cut by 5 bases and J by 2 bases, with 6 bases left in between. The CDR3 consists of 12 residues.